Here is one T cell receptor beta chain with its context. The sample originates from a study of CD8 T cells in ankylosing spondylitis. In TCRdb, the 5' RACE reads were re-called with MiXCR into one record per CDR3 protein. The sample holds 250,000 to 350,000 distinct CDR3 sequences, roughly 20% seen once. The CDR3 length is 17 residues. Germline lookup yields CDR1 MNHNS and CDR2 SASEGT. Trimming removed 7 bases at V and 2 bases at J, with 21 bases between. The TCR sequence derives from a male donor with ankylosing spondylitis or in good health (not recorded which). Sequencing used blood, either unsorted or a sorted T cell fraction (not recorded which). The rearrangement uses TRBV6-1 and TRBJ1-5, with no clear D. In DNA form, the CDR3 reads TGTGCCAGCATGGTCTCATCTGGGCACGGAGGCAATCAGCCCCAGCATTTT. It is translated as CASMVSSGHGGNQPQHF.